There are a few counts of the clone carrying this T cell receptor (beta chain). The antigen is not known. Time point specified: newly diagnosed GD, antithyroid drugs for less than 3 months. PBMCs were the source of the RNA used for TCR sequencing. The CDR3 has 15 amino acids. The germline gives CDR1 SGHNT, CDR2 YENEEA. Trimming stripped 3 bases from V and 9 bases from J, with 15 bases between. The sample comes from a study of regulatory T cells in long-lasting Graves disease. Study findings and constraints: Among persistent patients, a larger number of public clonotypes were shared (around 2,700) than among newly diagnosed patients (about 970).

Building of the TCR beta libraries involved iRepertoire HTBI primers and Arm-PCR of CDR3 regions. As processed by the authors: Identification across samples found approximately 67 TRBV and about 13 TRBJ segments. TCRdb analysed the multiplex PCR reads with MiXCR anew, one entry per CDR3 protein. The V and J calls were not made by the authors but by TCRdb's processing. The profile shows approximately 400,000 distinct CDR3 sequences, approximately 15% of them singletons. The sample was also reused in another study, on T cells in Graves' hyperthyroidism and ophthalmopathy.

V is TRBV11-3 and J is TRBJ1-6; no definite D call. The source of this sequence is a woman between 25 and 40 years old with Graves disease. The source was peripheral blood mononuclear cells (PBMCs), collected at new diagnosis, from a patient treated with antithyroid drugs. The CDR3 DNA is TGTGCCAGCAGCTTGAGGCCCGACGTCGGTTCACCCCTCCACTTT. It encodes CASSLRPDVGSPLHF. Together with reference TRBV11-3 and TRBJ1-6, the CDR3 gives the full variable domain: EAGVVQSPRYKIIEKKQPVAFWCNPISGHNTLYWYLQNLGQGPELLIRYENEEAVDDSQLPKDRFSAERLKGVDSTLKIQPAELGDSAVYLCASSLRPDVGSPLHFGNGTRLTVT.